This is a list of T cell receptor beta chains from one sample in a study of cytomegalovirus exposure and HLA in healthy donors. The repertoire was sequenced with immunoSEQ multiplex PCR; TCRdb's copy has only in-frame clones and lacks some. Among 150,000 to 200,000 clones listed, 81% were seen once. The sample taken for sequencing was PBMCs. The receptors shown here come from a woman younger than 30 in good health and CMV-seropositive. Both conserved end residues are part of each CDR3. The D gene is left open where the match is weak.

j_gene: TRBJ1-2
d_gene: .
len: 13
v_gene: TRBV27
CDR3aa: CASSFLGGGGYTF
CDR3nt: TGTGCCAGCAGCTTTTTGGGAGGGGGAGGCTACACCTTC

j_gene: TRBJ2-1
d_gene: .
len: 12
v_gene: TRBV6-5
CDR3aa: CASSRGSSEQFF
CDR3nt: TGTGCCAGCAGTCGCGGATCGTCTGAGCAGTTCTTC

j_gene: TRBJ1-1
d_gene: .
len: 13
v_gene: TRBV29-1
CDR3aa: CSSRWQLNTEAFF
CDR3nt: TGCAGCTCGCGGTGGCAGCTGAACACTGAAGCTTTCTTT

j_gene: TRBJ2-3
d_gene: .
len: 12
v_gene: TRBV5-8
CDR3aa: CASSQGWDTQYF
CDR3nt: TGTGCCAGCAGCCAGGGGTGGGATACGCAGTATTTT

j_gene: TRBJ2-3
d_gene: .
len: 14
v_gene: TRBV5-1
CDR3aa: CASSLISSTDTQYF
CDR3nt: TGCGCCAGCAGCTTGATCTCCTCCACAGATACGCAGTATTTT

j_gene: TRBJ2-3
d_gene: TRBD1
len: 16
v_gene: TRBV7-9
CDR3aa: CSSSSTGTGVTDTQYF
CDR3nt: TGTTCCAGCAGCTCAACCGGGACAGGGGTCACAGATACGCAGTATTTT

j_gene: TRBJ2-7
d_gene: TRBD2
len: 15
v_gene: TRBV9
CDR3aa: CASSSTGGRSYEQYF
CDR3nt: TGTGCCAGCAGCAGTACAGGCGGGAGGTCCTACGAGCAGTACTTC

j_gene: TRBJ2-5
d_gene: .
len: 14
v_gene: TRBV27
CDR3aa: CASSPLTTGETQYF
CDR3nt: TGTGCCAGCAGCCCACTTACCACAGGGGAGACCCAGTACTTC

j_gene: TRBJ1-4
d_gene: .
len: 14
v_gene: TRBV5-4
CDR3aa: CASSLEGDGEKLFF
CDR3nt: TGTGCCAGCAGCTTGGAGGGAGATGGAGAAAAACTGTTTTTT

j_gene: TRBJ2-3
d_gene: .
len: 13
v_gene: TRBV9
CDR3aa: CASSVGRRDTQYF
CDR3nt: TGTGCCAGCAGCGTTGGGAGGCGAGATACGCAGTATTTT

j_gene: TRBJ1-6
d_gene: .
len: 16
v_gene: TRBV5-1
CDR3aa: CASSSRVSSYNSPLHF
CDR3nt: TGCGCCAGCAGCTCGAGAGTAAGCTCCTATAATTCACCCCTCCACTTT

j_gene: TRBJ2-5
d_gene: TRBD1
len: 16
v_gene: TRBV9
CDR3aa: CASSEEGQGWQETQYF
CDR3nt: TGTGCCAGCAGCGAGGAGGGACAGGGGTGGCAAGAGACCCAGTACTTC

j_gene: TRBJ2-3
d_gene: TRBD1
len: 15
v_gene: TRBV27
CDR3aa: CASSSVGQGADTQYF
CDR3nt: TGTGCCAGCAGTTCCGTGGGACAGGGGGCAGATACGCAGTATTTT